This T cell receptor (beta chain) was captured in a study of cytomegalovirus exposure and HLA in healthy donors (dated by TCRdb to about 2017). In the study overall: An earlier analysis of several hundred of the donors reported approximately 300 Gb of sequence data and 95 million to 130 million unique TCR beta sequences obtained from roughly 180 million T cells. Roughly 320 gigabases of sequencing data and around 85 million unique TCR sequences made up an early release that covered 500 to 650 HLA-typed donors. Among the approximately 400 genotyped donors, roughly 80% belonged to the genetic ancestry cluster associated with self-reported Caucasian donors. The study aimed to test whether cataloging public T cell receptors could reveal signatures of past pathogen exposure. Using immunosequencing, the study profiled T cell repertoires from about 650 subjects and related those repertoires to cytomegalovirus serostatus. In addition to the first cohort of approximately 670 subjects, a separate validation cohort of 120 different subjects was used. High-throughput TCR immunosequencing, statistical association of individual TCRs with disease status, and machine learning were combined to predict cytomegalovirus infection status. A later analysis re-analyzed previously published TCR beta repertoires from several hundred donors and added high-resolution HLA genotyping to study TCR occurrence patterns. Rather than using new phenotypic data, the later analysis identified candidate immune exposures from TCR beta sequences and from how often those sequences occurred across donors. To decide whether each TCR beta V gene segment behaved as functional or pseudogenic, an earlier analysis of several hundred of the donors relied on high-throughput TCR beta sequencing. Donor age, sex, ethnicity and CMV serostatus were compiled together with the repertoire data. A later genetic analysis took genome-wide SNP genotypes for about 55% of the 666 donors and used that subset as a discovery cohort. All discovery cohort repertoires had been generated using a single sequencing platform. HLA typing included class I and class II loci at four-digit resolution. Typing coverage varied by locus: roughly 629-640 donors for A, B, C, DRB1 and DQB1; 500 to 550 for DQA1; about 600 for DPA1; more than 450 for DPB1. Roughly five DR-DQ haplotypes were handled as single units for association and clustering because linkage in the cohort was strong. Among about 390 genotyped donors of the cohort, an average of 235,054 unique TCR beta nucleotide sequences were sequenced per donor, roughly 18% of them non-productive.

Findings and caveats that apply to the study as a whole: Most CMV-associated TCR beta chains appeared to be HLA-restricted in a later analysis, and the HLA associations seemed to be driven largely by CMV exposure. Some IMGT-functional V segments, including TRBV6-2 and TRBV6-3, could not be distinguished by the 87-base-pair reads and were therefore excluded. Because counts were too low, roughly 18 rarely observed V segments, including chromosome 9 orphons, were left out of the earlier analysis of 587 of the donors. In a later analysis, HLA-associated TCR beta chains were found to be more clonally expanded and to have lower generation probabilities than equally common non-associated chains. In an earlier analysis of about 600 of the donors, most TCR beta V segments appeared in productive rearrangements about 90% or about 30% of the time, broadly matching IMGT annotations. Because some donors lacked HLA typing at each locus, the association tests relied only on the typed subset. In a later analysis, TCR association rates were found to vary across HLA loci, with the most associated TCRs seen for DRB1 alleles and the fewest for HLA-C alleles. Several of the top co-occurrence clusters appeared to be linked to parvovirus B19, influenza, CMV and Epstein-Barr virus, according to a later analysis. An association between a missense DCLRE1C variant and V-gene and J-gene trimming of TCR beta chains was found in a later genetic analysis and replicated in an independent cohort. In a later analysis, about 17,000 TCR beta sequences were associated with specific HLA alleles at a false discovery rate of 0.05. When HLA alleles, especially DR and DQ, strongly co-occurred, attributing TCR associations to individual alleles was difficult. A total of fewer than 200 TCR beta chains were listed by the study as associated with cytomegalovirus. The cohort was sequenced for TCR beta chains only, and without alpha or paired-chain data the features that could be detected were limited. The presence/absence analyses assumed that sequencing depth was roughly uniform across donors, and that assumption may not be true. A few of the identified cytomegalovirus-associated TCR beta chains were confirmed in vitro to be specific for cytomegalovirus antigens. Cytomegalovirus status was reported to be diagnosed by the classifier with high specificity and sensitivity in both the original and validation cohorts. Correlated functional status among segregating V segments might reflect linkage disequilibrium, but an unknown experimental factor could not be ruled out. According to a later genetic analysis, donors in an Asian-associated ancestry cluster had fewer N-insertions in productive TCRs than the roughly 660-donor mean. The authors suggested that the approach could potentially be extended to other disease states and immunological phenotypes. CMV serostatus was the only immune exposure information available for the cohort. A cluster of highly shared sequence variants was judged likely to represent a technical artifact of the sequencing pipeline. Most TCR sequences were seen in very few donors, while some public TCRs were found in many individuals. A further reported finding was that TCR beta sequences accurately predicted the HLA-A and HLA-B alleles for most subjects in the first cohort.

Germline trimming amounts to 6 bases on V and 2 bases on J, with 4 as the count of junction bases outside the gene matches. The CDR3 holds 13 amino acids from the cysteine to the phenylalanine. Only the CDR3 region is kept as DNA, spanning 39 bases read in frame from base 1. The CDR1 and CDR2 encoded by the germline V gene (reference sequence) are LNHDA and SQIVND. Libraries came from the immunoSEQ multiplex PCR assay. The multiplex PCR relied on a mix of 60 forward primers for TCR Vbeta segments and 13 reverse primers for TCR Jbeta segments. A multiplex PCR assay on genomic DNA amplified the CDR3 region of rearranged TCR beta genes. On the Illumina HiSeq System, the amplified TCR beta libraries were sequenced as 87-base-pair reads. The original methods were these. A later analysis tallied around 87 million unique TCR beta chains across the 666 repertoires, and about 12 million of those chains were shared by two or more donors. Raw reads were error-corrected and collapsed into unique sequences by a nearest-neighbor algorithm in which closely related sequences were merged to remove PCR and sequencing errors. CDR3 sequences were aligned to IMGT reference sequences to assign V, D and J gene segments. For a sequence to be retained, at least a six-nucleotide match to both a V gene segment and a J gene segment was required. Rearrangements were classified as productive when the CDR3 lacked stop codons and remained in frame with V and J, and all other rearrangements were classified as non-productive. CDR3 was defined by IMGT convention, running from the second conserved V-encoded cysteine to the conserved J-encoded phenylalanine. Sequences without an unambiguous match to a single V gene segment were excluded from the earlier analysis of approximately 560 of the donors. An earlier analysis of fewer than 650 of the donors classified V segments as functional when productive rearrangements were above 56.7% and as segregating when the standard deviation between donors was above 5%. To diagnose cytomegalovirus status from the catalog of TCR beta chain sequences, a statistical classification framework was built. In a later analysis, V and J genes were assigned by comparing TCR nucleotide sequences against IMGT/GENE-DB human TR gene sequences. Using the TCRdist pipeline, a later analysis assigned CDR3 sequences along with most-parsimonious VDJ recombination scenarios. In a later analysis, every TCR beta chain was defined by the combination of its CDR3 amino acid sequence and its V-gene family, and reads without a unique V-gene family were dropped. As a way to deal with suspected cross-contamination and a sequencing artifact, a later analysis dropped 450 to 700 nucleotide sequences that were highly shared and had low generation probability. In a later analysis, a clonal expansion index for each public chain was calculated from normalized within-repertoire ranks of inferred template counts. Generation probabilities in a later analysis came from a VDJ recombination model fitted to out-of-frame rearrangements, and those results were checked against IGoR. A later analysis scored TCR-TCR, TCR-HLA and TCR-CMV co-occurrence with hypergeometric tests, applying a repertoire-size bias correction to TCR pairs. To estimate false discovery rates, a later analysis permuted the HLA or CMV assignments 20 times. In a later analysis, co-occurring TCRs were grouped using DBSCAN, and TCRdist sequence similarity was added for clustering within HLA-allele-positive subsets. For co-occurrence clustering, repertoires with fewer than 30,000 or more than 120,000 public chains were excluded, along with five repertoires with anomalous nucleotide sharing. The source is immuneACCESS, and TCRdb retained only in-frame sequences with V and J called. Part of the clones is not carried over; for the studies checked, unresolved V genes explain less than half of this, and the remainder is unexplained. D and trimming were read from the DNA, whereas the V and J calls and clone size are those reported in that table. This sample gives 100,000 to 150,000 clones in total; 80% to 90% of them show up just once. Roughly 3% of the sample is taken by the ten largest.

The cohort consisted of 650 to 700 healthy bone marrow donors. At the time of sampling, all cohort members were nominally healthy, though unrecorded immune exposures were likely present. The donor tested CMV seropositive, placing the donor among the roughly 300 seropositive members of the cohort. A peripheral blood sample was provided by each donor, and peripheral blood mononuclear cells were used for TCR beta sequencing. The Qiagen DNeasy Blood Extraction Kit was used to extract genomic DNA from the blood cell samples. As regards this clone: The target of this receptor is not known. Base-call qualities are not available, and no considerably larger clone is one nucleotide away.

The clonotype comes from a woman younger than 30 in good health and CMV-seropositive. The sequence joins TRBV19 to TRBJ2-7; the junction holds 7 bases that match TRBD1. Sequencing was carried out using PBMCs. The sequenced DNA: TGTGCCAGTAGAGGACAGGACGCCTACGAGCAGTACTTC. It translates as CASRGQDAYEQYF.